Detailed here is one TCR beta chain. As yet, its antigen is unknown. A much larger clone sits a single nucleotide away, making a read error possible. This CDR3 spans 15 amino acids. CDR1 and CDR2 from the germline V gene are SGHTA and FQGTGA. As for time point: sample taken at primary tumor resection. Without sorting, whole RNA was sequenced from tumor, nontumor lung or frozen PBMC. This sample is drawn from a study of spatial heterogeneity in lung cancer. Study-wide background: Sequencing consistently turned up more beta-chain sequences than alpha-chain sequences.

Overall study findings and caveats: Resection saw ubiquitous expanded tumor TCRs appear in blood more than follow-up did.

In the library, each TCR cDNA molecule bore its own unique molecular identifier. MiXCR, applied by TCRdb to the 5' RACE reads, yields one record per CDR3 protein. The table includes some 70,000 distinct CDR3 sequences, 10% to 15% detected once. The origin of this receptor is a male donor with early-stage non-small cell lung cancer. The chain couples TRBV7-3 to TRBJ2-5, with 10 bases identical to TRBD1. Here the sequenced sample was PBMCs, taken at surgery. Here the CDR3 DNA reads TGTGCCACCAGCCAGCGGACAGGGGGTTGGGAGACCCAGTACTTC. It specifies CATSQRTGGWETQYF.